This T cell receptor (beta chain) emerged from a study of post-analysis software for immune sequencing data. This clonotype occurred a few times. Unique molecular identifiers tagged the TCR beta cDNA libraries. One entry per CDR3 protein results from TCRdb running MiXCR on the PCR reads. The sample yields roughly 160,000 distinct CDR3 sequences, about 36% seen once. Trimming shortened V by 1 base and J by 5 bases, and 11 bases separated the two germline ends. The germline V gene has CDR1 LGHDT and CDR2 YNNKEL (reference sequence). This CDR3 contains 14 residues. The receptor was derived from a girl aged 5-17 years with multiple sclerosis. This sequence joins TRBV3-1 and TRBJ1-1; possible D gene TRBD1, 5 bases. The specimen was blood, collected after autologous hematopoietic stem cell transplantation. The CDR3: CASSQGARGTEAFF. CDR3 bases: TGTGCCAGCAGCCAAGGGGCGCGGGGGACTGAAGCTTTCTTT.